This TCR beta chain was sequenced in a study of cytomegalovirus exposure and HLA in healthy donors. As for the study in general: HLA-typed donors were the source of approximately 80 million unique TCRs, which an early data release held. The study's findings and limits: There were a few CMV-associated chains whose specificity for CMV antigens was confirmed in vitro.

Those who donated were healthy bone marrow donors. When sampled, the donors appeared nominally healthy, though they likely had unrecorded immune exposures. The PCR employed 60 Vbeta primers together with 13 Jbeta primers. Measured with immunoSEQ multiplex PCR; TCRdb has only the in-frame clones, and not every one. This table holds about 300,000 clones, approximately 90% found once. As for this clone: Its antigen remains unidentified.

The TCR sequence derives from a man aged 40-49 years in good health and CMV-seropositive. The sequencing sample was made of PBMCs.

The CDR3 region has the DNA TGTGCCAGCACCAGATGGGGGGGGATGCACGAGCAGTACTTC. Residues: CASTRWGGMHEQYF. This chain joins TRBV5-4 and TRBJ2-7; TRBD2 agrees at 7 bases. Trimming at V came to 6 bases and at J to 5 bases, leaving 11 bases not matched to a gene. This CDR3 spans 14 amino acids. Germline V gene data show CDR1 as SGHNT and CDR2 as YYREEE (reference sequence).